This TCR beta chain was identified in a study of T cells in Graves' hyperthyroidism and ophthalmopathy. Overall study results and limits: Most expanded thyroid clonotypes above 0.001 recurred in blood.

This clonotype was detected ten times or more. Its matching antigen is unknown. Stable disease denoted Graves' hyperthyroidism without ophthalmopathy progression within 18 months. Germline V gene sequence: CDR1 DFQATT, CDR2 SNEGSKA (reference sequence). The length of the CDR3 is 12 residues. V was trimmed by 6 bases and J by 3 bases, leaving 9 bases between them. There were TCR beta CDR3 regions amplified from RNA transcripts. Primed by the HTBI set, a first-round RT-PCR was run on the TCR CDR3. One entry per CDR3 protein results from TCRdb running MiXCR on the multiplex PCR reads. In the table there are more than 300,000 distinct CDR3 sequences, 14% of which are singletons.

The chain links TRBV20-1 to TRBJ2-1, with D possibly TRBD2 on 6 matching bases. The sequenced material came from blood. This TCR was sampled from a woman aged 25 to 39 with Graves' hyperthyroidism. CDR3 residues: CSAGDFYNEQFF. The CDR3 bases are TGCAGTGCCGGGGACTTCTACAATGAGCAGTTCTTC.